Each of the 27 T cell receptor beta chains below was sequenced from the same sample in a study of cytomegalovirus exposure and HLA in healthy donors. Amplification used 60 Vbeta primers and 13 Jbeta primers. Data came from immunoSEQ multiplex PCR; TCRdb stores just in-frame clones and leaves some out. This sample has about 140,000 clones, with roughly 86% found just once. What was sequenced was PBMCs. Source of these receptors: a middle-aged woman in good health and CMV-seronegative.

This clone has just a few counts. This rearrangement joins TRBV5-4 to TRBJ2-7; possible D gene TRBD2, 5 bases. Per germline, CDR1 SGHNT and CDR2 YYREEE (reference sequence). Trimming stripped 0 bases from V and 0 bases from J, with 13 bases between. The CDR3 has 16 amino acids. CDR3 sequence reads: CASSLGLATLSYEQYF. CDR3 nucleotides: TGTGCCAGCAGCTTGGGATTAGCGACTCTCTCCTACGAGCAGTACTTC.

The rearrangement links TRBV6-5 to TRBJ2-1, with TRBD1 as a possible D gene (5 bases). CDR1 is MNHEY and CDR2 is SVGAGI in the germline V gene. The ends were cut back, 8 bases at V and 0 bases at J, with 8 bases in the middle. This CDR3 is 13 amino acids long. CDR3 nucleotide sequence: TGTGCCAGCGGGGCCAGCTCCTACAATGAGCAGTTCTTC. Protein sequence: CASGASSYNEQFF.

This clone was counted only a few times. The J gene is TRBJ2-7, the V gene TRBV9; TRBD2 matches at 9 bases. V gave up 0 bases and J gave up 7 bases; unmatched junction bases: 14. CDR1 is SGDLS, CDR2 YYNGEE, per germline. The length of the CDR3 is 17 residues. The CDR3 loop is CASSVGSGSGRTREQYF. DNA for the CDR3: TGTGCCAGCAGCGTAGGATCGGGGAGCGGGAGGACGAGAGAGCAGTACTTC.

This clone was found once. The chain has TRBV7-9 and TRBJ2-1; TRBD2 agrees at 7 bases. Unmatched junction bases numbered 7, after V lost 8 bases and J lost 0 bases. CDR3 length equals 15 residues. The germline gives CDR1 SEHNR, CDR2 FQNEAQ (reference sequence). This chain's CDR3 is CASQGRGSSYNEQFF. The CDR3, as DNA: TGTGCCAGCCAAGGGCGGGGGAGCTCCTACAATGAGCAGTTCTTC.

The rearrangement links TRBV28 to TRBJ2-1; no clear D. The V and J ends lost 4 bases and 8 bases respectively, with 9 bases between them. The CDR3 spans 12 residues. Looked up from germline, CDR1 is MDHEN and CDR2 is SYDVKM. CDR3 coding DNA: TGTGCCAGCAGTTCTAATGCCGATGAGCAGTTCTTC. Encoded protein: CASSSNADEQFF.

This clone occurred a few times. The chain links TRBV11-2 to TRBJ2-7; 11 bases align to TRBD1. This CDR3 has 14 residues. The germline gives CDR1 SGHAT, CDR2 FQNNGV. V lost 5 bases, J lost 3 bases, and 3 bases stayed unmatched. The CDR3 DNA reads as TGTGCCAGCAGCGCCGGGACAGGGGGCTACGAGCAGTACTTC. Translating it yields CASSAGTGGYEQYF.

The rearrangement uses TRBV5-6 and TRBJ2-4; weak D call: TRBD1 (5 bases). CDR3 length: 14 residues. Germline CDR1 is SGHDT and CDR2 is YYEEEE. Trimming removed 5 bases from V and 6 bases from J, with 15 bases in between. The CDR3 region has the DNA TGTGCCAGCAGTCTAACCCCCACAGGAAACATTCAGTACTTC. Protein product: CASSLTPTGNIQYF.

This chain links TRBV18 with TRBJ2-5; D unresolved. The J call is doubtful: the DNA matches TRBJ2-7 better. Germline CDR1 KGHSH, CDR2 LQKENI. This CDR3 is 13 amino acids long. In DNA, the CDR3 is TGTGCCAGCTCATCCCTATTGAGGAACGAGCAGTACTTC. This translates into CASSSLLRNEQYF.

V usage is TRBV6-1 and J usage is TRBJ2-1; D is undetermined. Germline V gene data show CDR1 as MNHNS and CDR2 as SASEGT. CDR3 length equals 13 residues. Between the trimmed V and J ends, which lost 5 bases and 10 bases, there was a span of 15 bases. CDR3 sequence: CASSPNSYPEQFF. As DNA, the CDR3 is TGTGCCAGCAGTCCCAACTCATACCCAGAGCAGTTCTTC.

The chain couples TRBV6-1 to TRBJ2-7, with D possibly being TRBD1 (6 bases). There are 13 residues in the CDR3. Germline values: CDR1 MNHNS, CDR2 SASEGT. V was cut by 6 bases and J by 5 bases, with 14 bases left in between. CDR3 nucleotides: TGTGCCAGCAGCCTAGAGCAGGGGAACGAGCAGTACTTC. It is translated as CASSLEQGNEQYF.

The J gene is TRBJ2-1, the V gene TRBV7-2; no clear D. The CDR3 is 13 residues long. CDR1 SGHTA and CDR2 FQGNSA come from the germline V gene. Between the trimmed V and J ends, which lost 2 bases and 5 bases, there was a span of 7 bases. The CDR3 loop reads CASSLPVNNEQFF. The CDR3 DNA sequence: TGTGCCAGCAGCTTACCGGTTAACAATGAGCAGTTCTTC.

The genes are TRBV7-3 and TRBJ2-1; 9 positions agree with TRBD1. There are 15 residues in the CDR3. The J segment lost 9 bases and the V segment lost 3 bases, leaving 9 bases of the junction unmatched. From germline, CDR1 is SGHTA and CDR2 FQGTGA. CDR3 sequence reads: CASSLTQGAVGEQFF. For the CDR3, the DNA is TGTGCCAGCAGCTTGACACAGGGGGCGGTTGGTGAGCAGTTCTTC. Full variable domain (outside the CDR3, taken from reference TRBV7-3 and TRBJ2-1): GAGVSQTPSNKVTEKGKYVELRCDPISGHTALYWYRQSLGQGPEFLIYFQGTGAADDSGLPNDRFFAVRPEGSVSTLKIQRTERGDSAVYLCASSLTQGAVGEQFFGPGTRLTVL.

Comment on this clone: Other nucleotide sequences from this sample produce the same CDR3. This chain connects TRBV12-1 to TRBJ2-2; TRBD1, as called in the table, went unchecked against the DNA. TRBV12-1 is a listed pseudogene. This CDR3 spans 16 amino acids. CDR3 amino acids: CASRNRQGADTGELFF. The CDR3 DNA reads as TGTGCCAGCAGAAATCGACAGGGGGCCGACACCGGGGAGCTGTTTTTT.

The chain's CDR3 is CASSPRTGWETQYF. The CDR3 nucleotides read TGTGCCAGCAGCCCACGGACAGGGTGGGAGACCCAGTACTTC. The chain recombines TRBV14 with TRBJ2-5, with 8 bases fitting TRBD1. The V and J ends lost 4 bases and 5 bases, in that order; junction bases with no gene match: 6. The CDR3 length is 14 residues. The germline CDR1 and CDR2 sequences are SGHDN and FVKESK. Drawing the rest from reference TRBV14 and TRBJ2-5, the complete variable domain is EAGVTQFPSHSVIEKGQTVTLRCDPISGHDNLYWYRRVMGKEIKFLLHFVKESKQDESGMPNNRFLAERTGGTYSTLKVQPAELEDSGVYFCASSPRTGWETQYFGPGTRLLVL.

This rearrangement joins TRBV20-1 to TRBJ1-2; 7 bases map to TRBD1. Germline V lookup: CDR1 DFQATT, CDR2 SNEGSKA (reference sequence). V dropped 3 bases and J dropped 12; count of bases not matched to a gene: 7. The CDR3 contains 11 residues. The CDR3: CSASQTGDNTF. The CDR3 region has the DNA TGCAGTGCTAGCCAAACAGGGGACAACACCTTC.

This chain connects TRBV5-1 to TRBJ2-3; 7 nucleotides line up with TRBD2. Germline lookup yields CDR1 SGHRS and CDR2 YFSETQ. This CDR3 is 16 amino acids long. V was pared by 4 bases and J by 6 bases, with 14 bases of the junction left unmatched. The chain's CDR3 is CASSQASGILPDTQYF. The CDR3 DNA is TGCGCCAGCAGCCAAGCTAGCGGAATACTCCCGGATACGCAGTATTTT.

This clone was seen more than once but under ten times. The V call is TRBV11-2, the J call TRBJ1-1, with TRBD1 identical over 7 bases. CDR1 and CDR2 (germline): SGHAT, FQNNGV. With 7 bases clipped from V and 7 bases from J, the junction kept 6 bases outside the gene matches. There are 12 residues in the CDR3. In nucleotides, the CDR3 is TGTGCCAGCAACCAAGGGGACAGTGAAGCTTTCTTT. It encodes CASNQGDSEAFF.

CDR3 nucleotides: TGTGCCAGCAGTTTGCGGAGGGAAGGCAATCAGCCCCAGCATTTT. Translating gives CASSLRREGNQPQHF. The chain links TRBV6-6 to TRBJ1-5; D is unresolved. Germline V gene data show CDR1 as MNHNY and CDR2 as SVGAGI (reference sequence). V was cut by 4 bases and J by 2 bases, with 12 bases left in between. This CDR3 contains 15 residues.

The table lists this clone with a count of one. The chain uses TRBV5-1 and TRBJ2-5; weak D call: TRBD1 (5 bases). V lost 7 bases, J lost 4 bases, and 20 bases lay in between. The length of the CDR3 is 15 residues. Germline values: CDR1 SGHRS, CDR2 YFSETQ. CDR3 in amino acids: CASSPFRAGVETQYF. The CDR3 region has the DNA TGCGCCAGCTCCCCATTCAGGGCCGGAGTAGAGACCCAGTACTTC.

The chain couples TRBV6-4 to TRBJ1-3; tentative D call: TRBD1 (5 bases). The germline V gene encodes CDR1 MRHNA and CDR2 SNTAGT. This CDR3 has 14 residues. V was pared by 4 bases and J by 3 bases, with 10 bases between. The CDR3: CASSVGGYGNTIYF. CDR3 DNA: TGTGCCAGCAGTGTCGGGGGGTATGGAAACACCATATATTTT.

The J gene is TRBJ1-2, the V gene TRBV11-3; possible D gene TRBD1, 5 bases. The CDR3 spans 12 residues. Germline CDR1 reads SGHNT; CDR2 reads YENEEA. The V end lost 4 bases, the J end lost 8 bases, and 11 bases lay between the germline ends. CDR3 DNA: TGTGCCAGCAGCTCTACGGGGGTCGGCTACACCTTC. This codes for CASSSTGVGYTF.

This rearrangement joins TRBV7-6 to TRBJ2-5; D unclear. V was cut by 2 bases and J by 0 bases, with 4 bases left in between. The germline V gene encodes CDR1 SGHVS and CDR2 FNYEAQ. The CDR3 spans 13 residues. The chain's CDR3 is CASSLTHQETQYF. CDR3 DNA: TGTGCCAGCAGCTTAACACACCAAGAGACCCAGTACTTC.

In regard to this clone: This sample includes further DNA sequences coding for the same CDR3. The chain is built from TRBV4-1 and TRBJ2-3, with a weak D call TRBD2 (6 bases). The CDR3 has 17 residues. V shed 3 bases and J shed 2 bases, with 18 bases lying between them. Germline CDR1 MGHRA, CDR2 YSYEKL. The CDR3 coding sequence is TGCGCCAGCAGCCAGGGGAGTGCGGGACTTACCACAGATACGCAGTATTTT. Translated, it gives CASSQGSAGLTTDTQYF.

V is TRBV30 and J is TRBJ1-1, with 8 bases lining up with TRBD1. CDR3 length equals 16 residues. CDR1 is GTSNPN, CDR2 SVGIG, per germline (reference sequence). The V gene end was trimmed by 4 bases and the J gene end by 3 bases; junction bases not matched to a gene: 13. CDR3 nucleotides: TGTGCCTGGACCGCCGGGCAGGGGGCGAGCTACACTGAAGCTTTCTTT. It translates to CAWTAGQGASYTEAFF.

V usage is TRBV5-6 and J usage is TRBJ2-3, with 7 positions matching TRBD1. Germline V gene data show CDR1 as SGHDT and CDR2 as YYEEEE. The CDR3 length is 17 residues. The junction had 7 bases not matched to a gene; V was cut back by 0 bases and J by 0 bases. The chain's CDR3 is CASSLALTGASTDTQYF. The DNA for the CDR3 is TGTGCCAGCAGCTTGGCTCTTACAGGGGCTAGCACAGATACGCAGTATTTT.

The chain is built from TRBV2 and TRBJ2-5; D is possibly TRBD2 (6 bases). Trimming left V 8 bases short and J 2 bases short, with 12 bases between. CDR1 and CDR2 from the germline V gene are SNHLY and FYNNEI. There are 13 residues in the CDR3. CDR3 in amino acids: CASPGAQQETQYF. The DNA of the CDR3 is TGTGCCAGCCCGGGAGCGCAGCAAGAGACCCAGTACTTC.

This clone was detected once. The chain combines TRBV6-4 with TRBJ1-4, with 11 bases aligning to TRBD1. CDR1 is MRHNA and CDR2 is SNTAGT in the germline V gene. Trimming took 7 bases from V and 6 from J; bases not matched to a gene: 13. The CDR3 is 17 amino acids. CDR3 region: CASNSPGTGGRDEKLFF. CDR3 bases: TGTGCCAGCAACTCCCCCGGGACAGGGGGAAGGGATGAAAAACTGTTTTTT.